Shown below are 18 T cell receptor beta chains from a single sample sequenced in a study of T cells in Graves' hyperthyroidism and ophthalmopathy. The investigators amplified TCR beta CDR3 regions from RNA transcripts. Researchers ran a first-round RT-PCR on the TCR CDR3 using the HTBI primer set. TCRdb used MiXCR to reprocess the multiplex PCR reads, holding one entry per CDR3 protein. The sample records 360,000 or so distinct CDR3 sequences, roughly 18% being singletons. The material sequenced was blood. These receptors all stem from a woman in her thirties or forties with Graves' ophthalmopathy.

The J gene is TRBJ2-5, the V gene TRBV7-3; 13 bases map to TRBD2. Trimming removed 2 bases from V and 2 bases from J; junction bases left unmatched: 5. In germline, CDR1 is SGHTA, CDR2 FQGTGA. CDR3 length: 17 residues. CDR3 loop: CASSLGTTSGRQETQYF. The CDR3 nucleotides read TGTGCCAGCAGCTTAGGGACGACTAGCGGGAGGCAAGAGACCCAGTACTTC.

V gene TRBV29-1 combines with J gene TRBJ1-2; D might be TRBD1 (5 bases). Trimming shortened V by 4 bases and J by 4 bases, and 7 bases separated the two germline ends. The germline gives CDR1 SQVTM, CDR2 ANQGSEA. The CDR3 runs to 11 residues. CDR3 DNA sequence: TGCAGCGTTGCAGGGTCCTATGGCTACACCTTC. Its translation is CSVAGSYGYTF. Using reference TRBV29-1 and TRBJ1-2 for the parts outside the CDR3, the full variable domain is SAVISQKPSRDICQRGTSLTIQCQVDSQVTMMFWYRQQPGQSLTLIATANQGSEATYESGFVIDKFPISRPNLTFSTLTVSNMSPEDSSIYLCSVAGSYGYTFGSGTRLTVV.

This clonotype was seen only once. V is TRBV25-1 and J is TRBJ2-2, with 7 bases that match TRBD1. The CDR3 totals 15 residues. Germline CDR1 and CDR2: MGHDK and SYGVNS. V lost 6 bases to trimming and J lost 3 bases; unmatched junction nucleotides: 7. The CDR3 reads CASSLQGIDTGELFF. The CDR3 DNA follows: TGTGCCAGCAGCCTACAGGGGATTGACACCGGGGAGCTGTTTTTT.

At least ten counts were recorded for this clonotype. CDR3 sequence: CASSLENVRPGELFF. The CDR3 nucleotides read TGTGCCAGCAGCTTAGAAAACGTCCGCCCCGGGGAGCTGTTTTTT. The V and J genes are TRBV7-9 and TRBJ2-2; D remains unclear. The V and J ends lost 1 base and 6 bases respectively, with 12 bases between them. This CDR3 region has 15 residues. The germline V gene has CDR1 SEHNR and CDR2 FQNEAQ (reference sequence).

This sequence joins TRBV12-3 or TRBV12-4 and TRBJ2-7; D unclear. The CDR3 contains 16 residues. V was clipped by 6 bases and J by 0 bases, with 18 bases between them. CDR3 loop: CASSHAGSVNSYEQYF. The CDR3 nucleotides are TGTGCCAGCAGCCATGCCGGCAGTGTGAACTCCTACGAGCAGTACTTC.

A word on this clonotype: With a much larger clone just one base away, this may be a read error. This chain links TRBV7-3 with TRBJ2-2, with TRBD1 matching 10 bases. The germline V gene encodes CDR1 SGHTA and CDR2 FQGTGA. V trimming: 5 bases; J trimming: 7 bases; junction bases outside the gene matches: 4. This CDR3 has 14 amino acids. The CDR3 DNA is TGTGCCAGCAGCCTGGGGACAGGGGTCGGGGAGCTGTTTTTT. Protein: CASSLGTGVGELFF.

The J gene is TRBJ1-2, the V gene TRBV19; D gene ambiguous. CDR1 and CDR2 (germline): LNHDA, SQIVND (reference sequence). Trimming pared 3 bases from V and 3 bases from J, leaving 5 bases between. The CDR3 extends over 12 amino acids. CDR3 coding DNA: TGTGCCAGTAGTATCGGAGACTATGGCTACACCTTC. Translated: CASSIGDYGYTF.

Ten or more counts support this clonotype. The J gene is TRBJ2-7, the V gene TRBV20-1, with 11 nucleotides matching TRBD2. This CDR3 has 13 amino acids. CDR1 and CDR2 from the germline V gene are DFQATT and SNEGSKA (reference sequence). J was trimmed by 7 bases and V by 5 bases; bases with no gene match: 7. In nucleotides, the CDR3 is TGCAGTGCTGAACTAGCGGGAGTGGAAGAGCAGTACTTC. Amino acids: CSAELAGVEEQYF.

This clonotype was detected many times. The rearrangement links TRBV7-2 to TRBJ2-2, with 8 nucleotides matching TRBD2. Trimming at V came to 7 bases and at J to 7 bases, leaving 11 bases not matched to a gene. This CDR3 is 15 amino acids long. From germline, CDR1 is SGHTA and CDR2 FQGNSA. The CDR3 region is CASNGGAGANGELFF. CDR3 DNA sequence: TGTGCCAGCAACGGGGGGGCGGGAGCGAACGGGGAGCTGTTTTTT.

The chain joins TRBV6-5 to TRBJ2-5; 9 nucleotides align to TRBD1. Unmatched junction bases numbered 10, after V lost 4 bases and J lost 7 bases. Germline V CDR1 and CDR2: MNHEY, SVGAGI. CDR3 length equals 15 residues. The CDR3 sequence is CASSSSGTGFRTQYF. The CDR3 DNA sequence: TGTGCCAGCAGTTCCTCCGGGACAGGGTTTAGGACCCAGTACTTC.

This clonotype has a count of ten or more. V usage is TRBV11-2 and J usage is TRBJ2-7; 13 nucleotides align to TRBD2. The germline gives CDR1 SGHAT, CDR2 FQNNGV. V was pared by 5 bases and J by 9 bases, with 7 bases of the junction left unmatched. This CDR3 is 14 amino acids long. The CDR3 is CASSAGTSGKAQYF. Written as DNA, the CDR3 is TGTGCCAGCAGCGCAGGGACTAGCGGGAAGGCGCAGTACTTC.

The sample holds a few counts of this clonotype. At one end the junction does not follow the germline gene, possibly because of a read error. This CDR3 is CATILLNYGYIF. The CDR3 nucleotides are TGTGCCACCATCCTTCTTAACTATGGCTACATCTTC. This rearrangement joins TRBV15 to TRBJ1-2, with D unclear. The CDR3 extends over 12 amino acids. CDR1 LNHNV and CDR2 YYDKDF come from the germline V gene (reference sequence).

The sample holds a few counts of this clonotype. The chain has TRBV5-1 and TRBJ2-7; a weak D match, TRBD2 (7 bases). The V gene lost 4 bases and the J gene lost 4 bases, with 18 bases spanning the gap. The germline CDR1 and CDR2 sequences are SGHRS and YFSETQ. The CDR3 loop spans 15 amino acids. As DNA, the CDR3 is TGCGCCAGCAGCCACCCCATGGGGGGGCTGTACGAGCAGTACTTC. Amino acids: CASSHPMGGLYEQYF.

This clonotype was counted a few times. This chain uses TRBV6-1 with TRBJ2-7; perhaps TRBD1 as D (6 bases). The CDR3 is 14 amino acids. Germline V gene sequence: CDR1 MNHNS, CDR2 SASEGT. V dropped 6 bases and J dropped 2 bases, with 14 bases sitting between them. In DNA form, the CDR3 reads TGTGCCAGCAGCCCTCGGGACAAGGCCTACGAGCAGTACTTC. Its protein is CASSPRDKAYEQYF.

This clonotype showed up many times. V and J are TRBV5-1 and TRBJ1-5; no definite D call. V was pared by 0 bases and J by 1 base, with 11 bases between. Germline lookup yields CDR1 SGHRS and CDR2 YFSETQ. CDR3 size: 16 residues. CDR3 sequence reads: CASSLEGGSSNQPQHF. Written as DNA, the CDR3 is TGCGCCAGCAGCTTGGAGGGAGGATCAAGCAATCAGCCCCAGCATTTT.

This clonotype was seen at least ten times. The chain couples TRBV30 to TRBJ2-7, with 7 bases identical to TRBD1. CDR3 length equals 13 residues. V was clipped by 4 bases and J by 0 bases; unmatched bases: 3. The germline V gene has CDR1 GTSNPN and CDR2 SVGIG (reference sequence). The CDR3 DNA reads TGTGCCTGGAATCACAGGGGCTCCTACGAGCAGTACTTC. Its protein product is CAWNHRGSYEQYF.

The sample holds many counts of this clonotype. The V gene is TRBV28, the J gene TRBJ1-2, with D perhaps matching TRBD1 (6 bases). Germline CDR1 reads MDHEN; CDR2 reads SYDVKM. The CDR3 consists of 12 residues. Trimming took off 7 bases at V and 6 bases at J, with 12 bases between the two ends. CDR3 nucleotides: TGTGCCAGCACCCTTAGGGGGAATGGCTACACCTTC. Residues: CASTLRGNGYTF.

This clonotype has at least ten counts. The rearrangement joins TRBV10-3 to TRBJ2-5, with 13 bases matching TRBD2. CDR1 and CDR2 (germline): ENHRY, SYGVKD. The V segment lost 11 bases and the J segment 5 bases; nucleotides outside the gene matches: 8. The CDR3 length is 14 residues. The CDR3 sequence is CASRELAGGETQYF. The CDR3 nucleotides read TGTGCCTCAAGGGAACTAGCGGGAGGGGAGACCCAGTACTTC.